This TCR beta chain derives from a study of T cells in Graves' hyperthyroidism and ophthalmopathy. This clonotype was found many times. Its cognate antigen is unknown. TCR beta CDR3 regions were amplified from RNA transcripts. Carried out on the TCR CDR3, a first-round RT-PCR used the HTBI primer set. TCRdb re-called the multiplex PCR reads with MiXCR, one entry per CDR3 protein. This table holds a few hundred thousand distinct CDR3 sequences, approximately 14% found once. Exclusions: uncontrolled infection, other autoimmune disease, pregnancy, lactation. General study results and limits: A model of 13 V-J pairs discriminated ophthalmopathy from stable hyperthyroidism.

V was pared by 9 bases and J by 5 bases, with 20 bases between. Germline CDR1 reads ENHRY; CDR2 reads SYGVKD. The CDR3 sequence is 15 residues long. The rearrangement uses TRBV10-3 and TRBJ1-5, with TRBD1 as a possible D gene (5 bases). This sequence originates from a woman aged 18-29 years with Graves' hyperthyroidism. Sequenced material: blood. CDR3 region: CAIPSWGRVDQPQHF. The CDR3 nucleotides are TGTGCCATTCCGTCGTGGGGCAGGGTGGATCAGCCCCAGCATTTT.